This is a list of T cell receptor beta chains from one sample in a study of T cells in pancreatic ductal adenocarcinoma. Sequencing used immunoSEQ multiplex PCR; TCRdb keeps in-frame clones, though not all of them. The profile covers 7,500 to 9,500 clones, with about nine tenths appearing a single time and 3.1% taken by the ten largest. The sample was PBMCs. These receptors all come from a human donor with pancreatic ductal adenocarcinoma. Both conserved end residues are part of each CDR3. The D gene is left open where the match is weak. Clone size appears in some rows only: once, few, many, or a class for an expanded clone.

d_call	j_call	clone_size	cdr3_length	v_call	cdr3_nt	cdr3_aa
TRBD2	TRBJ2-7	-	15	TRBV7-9	TGTGCCAGCAGTCTCGGGACTAGCGTCTCCTACGAGCAGTACTTC	CASSLGTSVSYEQYF
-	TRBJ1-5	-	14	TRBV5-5	TGTGCCAGCAGCTTGCTAGGGGGAAGTCAGCCCCAGCATTTT	CASSLLGGSQPQHF
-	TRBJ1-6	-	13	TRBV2	TGTGCCAGCAGTCCGGGGGGGAGCTCACCCCTCCACTTT	CASSPGGSSPLHF
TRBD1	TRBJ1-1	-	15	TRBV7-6	TGTGCCAGCAGCCTCAGGACAGGGCTTAACACTGAAGCTTTCTTT	CASSLRTGLNTEAFF
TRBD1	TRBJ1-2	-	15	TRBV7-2	TGTGCCAGCAGCTTGAGACAGGGGGCGGACTATGGCTACACCTTC	CASSLRQGADYGYTF
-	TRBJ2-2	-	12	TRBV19	TGTGCCAGTAGCTTTGACACCGGGGAGCTGTTTTTT	CASSFDTGELFF
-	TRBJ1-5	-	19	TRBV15	TGTGCCACCAGCAGAATCGCCCGGGACATCTTTTATAGCAATCAGCCCCAGCATTTT	CATSRIARDIFYSNQPQHF
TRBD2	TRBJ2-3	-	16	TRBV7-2	TGTGCCAGCAGCTTAGCGGGACTAGCGAACGGAGATACGCAGTATTTT	CASSLAGLANGDTQYF
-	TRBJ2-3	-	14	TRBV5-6	TGTGCCAGCAGCTGGGACTCCTACACAGATACGCAGTATTTT	CASSWDSYTDTQYF
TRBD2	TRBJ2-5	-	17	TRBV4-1	TGCGCCAGCAGCCAGCCGCCGGGACTAGCGGAACAAGAGACCCAGTACTTC	CASSQPPGLAEQETQYF
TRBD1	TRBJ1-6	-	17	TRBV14	TGTGCCAGCAGCCGAGGACAGGGATCATTCAGTAATTCACCCCTCCACTTT	CASSRGQGSFSNSPLHF
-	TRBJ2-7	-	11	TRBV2	TGTGCCAGCAGTCGGTTATCCGAGCAGTACTTC	CASSRLSEQYF
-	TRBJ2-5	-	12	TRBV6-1	TGTGCCAGCAGTCCCTCCAGGGAGACCCAGTACTTC	CASSPSRETQYF
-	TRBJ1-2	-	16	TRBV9	TGTGCCAGCAGCGACCCCTCAGGGGACCCCCTCTATGGCTACACCTTC	CASSDPSGDPLYGYTF
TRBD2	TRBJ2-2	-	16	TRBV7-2	TGTGCCAGCAGCCGCTGGACTAGCAAGGGCCCCGGGGAGCTGTTTTTT	CASSRWTSKGPGELFF
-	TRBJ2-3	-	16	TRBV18	TGTGCCAGCTCACGATCGACAGCCTTTAGCACAGATACGCAGTATTTT	CASSRSTAFSTDTQYF
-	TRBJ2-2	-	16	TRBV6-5	TGTGCCAGCAGTTATTGGGTACAGACCAACACCGGGGAGCTGTTTTTT	CASSYWVQTNTGELFF
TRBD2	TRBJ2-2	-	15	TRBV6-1	TGTGCCAGCAGTCGGAGCGGGGGGGACACCGGGGAGCTGTTTTTT	CASSRSGGDTGELFF
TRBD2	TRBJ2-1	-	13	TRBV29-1	TGCAGTTCTGGGACTAGCTCTGGGAATGAGCAGTTCTTC	CSSGTSSGNEQFF
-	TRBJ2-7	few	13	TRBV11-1	TGTGCCAGCAGCTTAGGCGCTCTCTACGAGCAGTACTTC	CASSLGALYEQYF
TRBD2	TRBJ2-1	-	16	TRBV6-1	TGTGCCAGCAGTGAGCTAGCGGGAGGAATGTACAATGAGCAGTTCTTC	CASSELAGGMYNEQFF
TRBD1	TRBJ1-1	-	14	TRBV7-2	TGTGCCAGCAGCCCCGGACAGGGCGGGACTGAAGCTTTCTTT	CASSPGQGGTEAFF
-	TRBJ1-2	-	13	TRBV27	TGTGCCAGCAGTTTCCGGGAGAACTATGGCTACACCTTC	CASSFRENYGYTF
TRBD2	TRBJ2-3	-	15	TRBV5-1	TGCGCCAGCAGCTTCGTGGGGGGGGGCACAGATACGCAGTATTTT	CASSFVGGGTDTQYF
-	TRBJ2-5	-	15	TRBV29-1	TGCAGCGTTGAAGATCACGTACAGGGTATCGAGACCCAGTACTTC	CSVEDHVQGIETQYF
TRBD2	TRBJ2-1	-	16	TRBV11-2	TGTGCCAGCAGCTTAGTGAGACTAGCGGGGAGCAATGAGCAGTTCTTC	CASSLVRLAGSNEQFF
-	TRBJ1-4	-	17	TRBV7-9	TGTGCCAGCAGCGCGGGCATCTTAGGGATAGAGGGTGAAAAACTGTTTTTT	CASSAGILGIEGEKLFF
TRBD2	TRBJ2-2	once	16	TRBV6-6	TGTGCCAGCAGACTAGCGGGGGGCCGCGGCACCGGGGAGCTGTTTTTT	CASRLAGGRGTGELFF
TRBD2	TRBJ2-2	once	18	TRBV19	TGTGCCAGTAGTATGGGCCGACTAGCGGGAGCGGTCACCGGGGAGCTGTTTTTT	CASSMGRLAGAVTGELFF
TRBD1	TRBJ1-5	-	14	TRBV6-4	TGTGCCAGCAGTGAGGGGACAGGGGTTCAGCCCCAGCATTTT	CASSEGTGVQPQHF
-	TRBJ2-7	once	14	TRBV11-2	TGTGCCAGCAGCTTAGGGGGACTCACCTACGAGCAGTACTTC	CASSLGGLTYEQYF
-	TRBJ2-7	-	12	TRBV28	TGTGCCAGTTCAAATGAAGCCGGTGAGCAGTACTTC	CASSNEAGEQYF
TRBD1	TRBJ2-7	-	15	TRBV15	TGTGCCACCAGTATTCCGGGACAGGGGTCCTACGAGCAGTACTTC	CATSIPGQGSYEQYF
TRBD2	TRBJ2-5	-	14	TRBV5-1	TGCGCCAGCAGTAGCGGGGCCAGTATCGGGACCCAGTACTTC	CASSSGASIGTQYF
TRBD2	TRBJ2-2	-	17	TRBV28	TGTGCCAGCAGTTTAAGGACTAGCGGGAGTAAGGCCGGGGAGCTGTTTTTT	CASSLRTSGSKAGELFF
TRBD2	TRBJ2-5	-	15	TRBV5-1	TGCGCCAGCAGCTACAGCGGGGGGGGCCGGGAGACCCAGTACTTC	CASSYSGGGRETQYF
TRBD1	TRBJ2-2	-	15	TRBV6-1	TGTGCCAGCAGCGTTGACAGGGGCGGGACCGGGGAGCTGTTTTTT	CASSVDRGGTGELFF
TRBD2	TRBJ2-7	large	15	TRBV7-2	TGTGCCAGCAGCCCTGGGGTGGGGGAGGGCTACGAGCAGTACTTC	CASSPGVGEGYEQYF
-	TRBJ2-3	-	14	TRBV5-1	TGCGCCAGCAGCTCAGATCCTAGCACAGATACGCAGTATTTT	CASSSDPSTDTQYF
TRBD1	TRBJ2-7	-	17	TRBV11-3	TGTGCCAGCAGTCGTAGGGGTCCCGGGACAGGATCCTACGAGCAGTACTTC	CASSRRGPGTGSYEQYF
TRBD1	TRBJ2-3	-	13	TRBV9	TGTGCCAGCAGCGTAGATTTTTCGGGACAGTTAGATTTT	CASSVDFSGQLDF
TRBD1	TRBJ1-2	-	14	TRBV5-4	TGTGCCAGCAGCCGGGACAGCCTAAACTATGGCTACACCTTC	CASSRDSLNYGYTF
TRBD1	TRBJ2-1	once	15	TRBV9	TGTGCCAGCAGCCCCAGACAGGGGAACTACAATGAGCAGTTCTTC	CASSPRQGNYNEQFF
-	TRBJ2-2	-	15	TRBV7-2	TGTGCCAGCAGCTTAATAAGAACTGCCACCGGGGAGCTGTTTTTT	CASSLIRTATGELFF
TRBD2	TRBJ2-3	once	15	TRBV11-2	TGTGCCAGCACCTTCAATAGCGGGGCATCAGATACGCAGTATTTT	CASTFNSGASDTQYF
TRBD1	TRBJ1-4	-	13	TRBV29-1	TGCAGCGTTGGTCGAGGGGGCAATGAAAAACTGTTTTTT	CSVGRGGNEKLFF
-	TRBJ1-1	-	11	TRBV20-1	TGCAGTGCCAGGCAGAACACTGAAGCTTTCTTT	CSARQNTEAFF
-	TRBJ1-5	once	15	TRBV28	TGTGCCAGCAGTCTCCGGGGGGGGTACAATCAGCCCCAGCATTTT	CASSLRGGYNQPQHF
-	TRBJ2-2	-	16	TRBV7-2	TGTGCCAGCAGCTCTCAGGGTACTCTCCGCACCGGGGAGCTGTTTTTT	CASSSQGTLRTGELFF
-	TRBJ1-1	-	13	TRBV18	TGTGCCAGCTCAAAAACAGCTGGAACTGAAGCTTTCTTT	CASSKTAGTEAFF
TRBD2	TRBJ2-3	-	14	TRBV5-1	TGCGCCAGCAGCTGGGGGGGGGACACAGATACGCAGTATTTT	CASSWGGDTDTQYF
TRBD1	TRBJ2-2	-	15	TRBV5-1	TGCGCCAGCATCTCAACAGGGGGCGGCACCGGGGAGCTGTTTTTT	CASISTGGGTGELFF
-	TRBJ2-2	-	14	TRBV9	TGTGCCAGCAGCCGAACCGGAGCTACCGGGGAGCTGTTTTTT	CASSRTGATGELFF
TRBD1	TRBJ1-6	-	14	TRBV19	TGTGCCAGTAGTGTGACAGGGGAGGATTCACCCCTCCACTTT	CASSVTGEDSPLHF
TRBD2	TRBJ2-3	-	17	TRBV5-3	TGTGCCAGAAGCTTATCCGGACTAGCGGGAGGATCAGATACGCAGTATTTT	CARSLSGLAGGSDTQYF
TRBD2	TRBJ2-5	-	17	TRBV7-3	TGTGCCAGCAGCTTAACTCCAGCTAGCGGGAGTTGGGAGACCCAGTACTTC	CASSLTPASGSWETQYF
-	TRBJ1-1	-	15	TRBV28	TGTGCCAGCAGTTTAGAGGGGAGGAAGGGCACTGAAGCTTTCTTT	CASSLEGRKGTEAFF